There are many counts of the clone carrying this T cell receptor (beta chain). A much more abundant neighbour one base away suggests this may be a read error. This sample was taken from a study of Graves' ophthalmopathy and Graves' hyperthyroidism. As for the study in general: Before any treatment, peripheral blood was taken at the initial diagnosis.

Scientists amplified the TCR beta CDR3 regions from RNA transcripts. HTBI primers were used in a first-round RT-PCR, which preceded a second-round multiplex PCR. TCRdb re-analysed the multiplex PCR reads in MiXCR, keeping a single row per CDR3 protein. The sample includes 200,000 to 250,000 distinct CDR3 sequences, over 25% of them seen just once. Out of about 9.6 ml of fresh peripheral blood, PBMCs were obtained. This receptor was identified in a man aged 50 to 59 with Graves' ophthalmopathy. Sequences were obtained from peripheral blood.

CDR3 coding DNA: TGTGCCAGCAGTTACTCCGGGGGGACCTTAGACAGGGACGAGCAGTACTTC. This encodes CASSYSGGTLDRDEQYF. The gene calls are TRBV6-6 and TRBJ2-7, with D possibly being TRBD1 or TRBD2 (7 bases each). Germline CDR1 is MNHNY and CDR2 is SVGAGI (reference sequence). V was trimmed by 0 bases and J by 5 bases, leaving 20 bases between them. The CDR3 is made up of 17 amino acids.